Listed below are T cell receptor beta chains from one sample, sequenced in a study of tumor-infiltrating lymphocytes in primary liver carcinoma. MiXCR, applied by TCRdb to the multiplex PCR reads, yields one record per CDR3 protein. This sample has over 100,000 distinct CDR3 sequences, with about two thirds found just once. Input material: tumor-adjacent normal liver tissue. These receptors came from a woman between 55 and 75 years old with primary liver carcinoma and hepatitis B virus infection. Both conserved end residues are part of each CDR3. Fields, in order: V gene, D gene, J gene, CDR3 length, clone size, CDR3 protein, CDR3 DNA. The D gene is left open where the match is weak. Expanded clones are given a class, and other clones once, few, many or no size at all.

V gene: TRBV11-2; D gene: -; J gene: TRBJ2-3; CDR3 length: 14; clone size: few; CDR3 protein: CVSILGTSTDTQYF; CDR3 DNA: TGTGTCAGCATTCTCGGGACAAGCACAGATACGCAGTATTTT
V gene: TRBV28; D gene: -; J gene: TRBJ2-7; CDR3 length: 13; clone size: -; CDR3 protein: CAFAGMGAYEQYF; CDR3 DNA: TGTGCCTTCGCCGGGATGGGGGCCTACGAGCAGTACTTC
V gene: TRBV6-5; D gene: -; J gene: TRBJ1-5; CDR3 length: 14; clone size: -; CDR3 protein: CASSYHGSNQPQRF; CDR3 DNA: TGTGCCAGCAGTTACCATGGTAGTAATCAGCCCCAGCGTTTT
V gene: TRBV11-2; D gene: -; J gene: TRBJ2-1; CDR3 length: 11; clone size: medium-sized; CDR3 protein: CASSTGLREFF; CDR3 DNA: TGTGCCAGCAGCACGGGACTTCGGGAGTTCTTC
V gene: TRBV28; D gene: TRBD2; J gene: TRBJ2-4; CDR3 length: 14; clone size: -; CDR3 protein: CASSQSGSPYDQYF; CDR3 DNA: TGTGCCAGCAGCCAAAGCGGGAGCCCCTACGATCAGTACTTC
V gene: TRBV6-1; D gene: -; J gene: TRBJ1-2; CDR3 length: 13; clone size: -; CDR3 protein: CASIKISYHGYTF; CDR3 DNA: TGTGCCAGCATCAAAATCAGTTACCATGGCTACACCTTC
V gene: TRBV11-2; D gene: -; J gene: TRBJ2-1; CDR3 length: 17; clone size: -; CDR3 protein: CASSLAPTMFFNDEQFF; CDR3 DNA: TGTGCTAGCAGCTTAGCCCCGACAATGTTCTTCAACGATGAGCAGTTCTTC
V gene: TRBV29-1; D gene: TRBD2; J gene: TRBJ2-1; CDR3 length: 12; clone size: -; CDR3 protein: CSVVLAGETQFF; CDR3 DNA: TGCAGCGTTGTCCTGGCGGGAGAGACCCAGTTCTTC
V gene: TRBV29-1; D gene: TRBD2; J gene: TRBJ2-7; CDR3 length: 14; clone size: -; CDR3 protein: CSVTRLAGEREQYF; CDR3 DNA: TGCAGCGTTACCCGACTAGCGGGAGAGAGGGAGCAGTACTTC
V gene: TRBV7-8; D gene: -; J gene: TRBJ2-1; CDR3 length: 16; clone size: many; CDR3 protein: CASSLDNLLSYNEQFF; CDR3 DNA: TGTGCCAGCAGCTTGGATAATCTACTCTCCTACAATGAGCAGTTCTTC
V gene: TRBV24-1; D gene: -; J gene: TRBJ2-2; CDR3 length: 14; clone size: once; CDR3 protein: CATSDPRTTGELFF; CDR3 DNA: TGTGCCACCAGTGATCCCAGGACAACCGGGGAGCTGTTTTTT
V gene: TRBV11-2; D gene: TRBD2; J gene: TRBJ2-3; CDR3 length: 15; clone size: -; CDR3 protein: CASIPGLEGPDTQFF; CDR3 DNA: TGTGCCAGCATCCCTGGACTAGAGGGCCCAGATACGCAGTTTTTT
V gene: TRBV29-1; D gene: -; J gene: TRBJ1-2; CDR3 length: 18; clone size: -; CDR3 protein: CSVGPLSTGKRGAYGYTF; CDR3 DNA: TGCAGCGTCGGTCCCTTATCGACAGGAAAGAGGGGGGCCTATGGTTACACCTTC
V gene: TRBV28; D gene: TRBD1; J gene: TRBJ1-1; CDR3 length: 17; clone size: few; CDR3 protein: CASSRPPWTGGETEAFF; CDR3 DNA: TGTGCCAGCAGTCGACCCCCCTGGACAGGGGGCGAAACTGAAGCTTTCTTT
V gene: TRBV30; D gene: -; J gene: TRBJ2-7; CDR3 length: 13; clone size: many; CDR3 protein: CAWMMAGSYEQYF; CDR3 DNA: TGTGCCTGGATGATGGCGGGTTCCTACGAGCAGTACTTC
V gene: TRBV6-1; D gene: -; J gene: TRBJ2-1; CDR3 length: 12; clone size: -; CDR3 protein: CASSGIGGEQFF; CDR3 DNA: TGTGCCAGCAGTGGAATAGGGGGTGAGCAATTCTTC
V gene: TRBV12-3/TRBV12-4; D gene: -; J gene: TRBJ1-1; CDR3 length: 15; clone size: -; CDR3 protein: CASSRGTRGSTEAFF; CDR3 DNA: TGTGCCAGCAGTCGAGGAACAAGGGGCAGCACTGAAGCTTTCTTT
V gene: TRBV29-1; D gene: TRBD1; J gene: TRBJ1-3; CDR3 length: 12; clone size: many; CDR3 protein: CSGTGGTDTIYF; CDR3 DNA: TGCAGCGGGACAGGGGGCACCGACACCATATATTTT
V gene: TRBV5-1; D gene: -; J gene: TRBJ1-5; CDR3 length: 15; clone size: -; CDR3 protein: CASSITELTNQPHHF; CDR3 DNA: TGCGCCAGCAGCATAACAGAGTTGACAAATCAGCCCCATCATTTT
V gene: TRBV5-1; D gene: -; J gene: TRBJ2-7; CDR3 length: 14; clone size: many; CDR3 protein: CASSLAAMPYEQYF; CDR3 DNA: TGCGCCAGCAGCTTGGCCGCTATGCCCTACGAGCAGTACTTC
V gene: TRBV2; D gene: -; J gene: TRBJ1-5; CDR3 length: 16; clone size: -; CDR3 protein: CGSSVEGIYSNQPQHF; CDR3 DNA: TGTGGCAGCAGTGTGGAGGGAATTTATAGCAATCAGCCCCAGCATTTT
V gene: TRBV7-3; D gene: TRBD2; J gene: TRBJ2-3; CDR3 length: 13; clone size: -; CDR3 protein: CASSSSSGTAQYF; CDR3 DNA: TGTGCCAGCAGCTCCTCTAGCGGGACCGCGCAGTATTTT
V gene: TRBV29-1; D gene: -; J gene: TRBJ2-3; CDR3 length: 14; clone size: -; CDR3 protein: CSVERRESTDTHYF; CDR3 DNA: TGCAGCGTTGAACGTAGAGAGAGCACAGATACGCACTATTTT
V gene: TRBV6-1; D gene: -; J gene: TRBJ2-1; CDR3 length: 11; clone size: -; CDR3 protein: CTSAQYNEQFF; CDR3 DNA: TGTACCAGCGCGCAGTACAATGAGCAGTTCTTC
V gene: TRBV11-2; D gene: -; J gene: TRBJ1-1; CDR3 length: 15; clone size: few; CDR3 protein: CASNRIRGGNTDAFF; CDR3 DNA: TGTGCCAGCAACCGAATTAGGGGCGGGAACACTGATGCTTTCTTT
V gene: TRBV4-1; D gene: -; J gene: TRBJ2-1; CDR3 length: 17; clone size: few; CDR3 protein: CASSQPKPTGNINEQFF; CDR3 DNA: TGCGCCAGCAGCCAACCCAAACCAACGGGGAATATTAATGAGCAGTTCTTC
V gene: TRBV5-5; D gene: TRBD1; J gene: TRBJ2-7; CDR3 length: 17; clone size: -; CDR3 protein: CASSKAGGTGKGSEQYF; CDR3 DNA: TGTGCCAGCAGCAAGGCAGGGGGGACAGGGAAAGGAAGCGAACAGTACTTC
V gene: TRBV6-5; D gene: -; J gene: TRBJ2-1; CDR3 length: 15; clone size: many; CDR3 protein: CASTVSGGTYNEQFF; CDR3 DNA: TGTGCCAGTACAGTCAGCGGAGGGACCTACAATGAGCAGTTCTTC
V gene: TRBV7-9; D gene: TRBD1; J gene: TRBJ2-7; CDR3 length: 16; clone size: -; CDR3 protein: CASSPSDQGVDYEQYF; CDR3 DNA: TGTGCCAGCAGTCCCTCGGATCAGGGGGTGGACTACGAGCAGTACTTC